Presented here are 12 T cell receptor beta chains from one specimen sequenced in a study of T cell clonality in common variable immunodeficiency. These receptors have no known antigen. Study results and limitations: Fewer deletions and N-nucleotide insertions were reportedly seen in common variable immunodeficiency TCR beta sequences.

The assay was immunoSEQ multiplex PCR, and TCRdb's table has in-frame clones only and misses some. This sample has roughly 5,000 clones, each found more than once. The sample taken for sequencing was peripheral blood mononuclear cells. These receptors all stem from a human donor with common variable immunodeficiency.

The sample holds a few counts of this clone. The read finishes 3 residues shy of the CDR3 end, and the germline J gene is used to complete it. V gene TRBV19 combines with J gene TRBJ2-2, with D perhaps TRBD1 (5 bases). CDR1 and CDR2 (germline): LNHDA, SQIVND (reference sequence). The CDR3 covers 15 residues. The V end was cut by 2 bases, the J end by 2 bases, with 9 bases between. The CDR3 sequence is CASSIQDINTGELFF. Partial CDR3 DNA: TGTGCCAGTAGTATACAGGACATCAACACCGGGGAG.

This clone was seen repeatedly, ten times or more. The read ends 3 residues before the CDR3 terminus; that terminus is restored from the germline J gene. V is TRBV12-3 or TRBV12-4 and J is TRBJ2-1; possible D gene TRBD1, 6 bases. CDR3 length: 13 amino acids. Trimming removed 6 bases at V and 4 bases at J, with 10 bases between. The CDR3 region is CASSSRGYNEQFF. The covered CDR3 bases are TGTGCCAGCAGCTCGAGGGGGTACAATGAG.

The CDR3 protein is CASSDRGQGTQYF. The part of the CDR3 DNA that was read is TGTGCCAGCAGTGACAGGGGACAAGGTACG. The chain employs TRBV6-1 and TRBJ2-3; D might be TRBD1 (6 bases). The read ends 3 residues early relative to the CDR3; the germline J gene fills the gap. The CDR3 extends over 13 amino acids. V dropped 3 bases and J dropped 8 bases, with 12 bases sitting between them. Germline V gene sequence: CDR1 MNHNS, CDR2 SASEGT.

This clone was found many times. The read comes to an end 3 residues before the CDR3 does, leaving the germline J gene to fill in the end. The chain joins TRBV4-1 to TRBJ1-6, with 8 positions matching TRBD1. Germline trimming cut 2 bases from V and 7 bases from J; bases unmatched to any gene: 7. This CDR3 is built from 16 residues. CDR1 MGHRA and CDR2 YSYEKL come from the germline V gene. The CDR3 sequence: CASSQTRTGLNSPLHF. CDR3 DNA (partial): TGCGCCAGCAGCCAAACTCGGACAGGGTTGAATTCACCC.

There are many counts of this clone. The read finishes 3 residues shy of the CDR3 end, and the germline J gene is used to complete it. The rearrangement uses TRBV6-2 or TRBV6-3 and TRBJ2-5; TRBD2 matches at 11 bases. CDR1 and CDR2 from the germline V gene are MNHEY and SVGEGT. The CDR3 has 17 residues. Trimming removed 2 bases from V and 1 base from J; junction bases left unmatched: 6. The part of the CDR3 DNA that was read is TGTGCCAGCAGTTACCCCCCCCTAGCGGGGGGCCAAGAGACC. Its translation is CASSYPPLAGGQET. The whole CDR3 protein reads CASSYPPLAGGQETQYF.

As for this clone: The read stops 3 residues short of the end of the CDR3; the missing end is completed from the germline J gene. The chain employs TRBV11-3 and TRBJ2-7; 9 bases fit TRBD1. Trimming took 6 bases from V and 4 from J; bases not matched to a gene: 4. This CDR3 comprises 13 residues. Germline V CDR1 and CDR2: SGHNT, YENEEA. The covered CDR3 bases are TGTGCCAGCAGTAAACAGGGGGCATACGAG. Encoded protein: CASSKQGAYE. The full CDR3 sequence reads CASSKQGAYEQYF.

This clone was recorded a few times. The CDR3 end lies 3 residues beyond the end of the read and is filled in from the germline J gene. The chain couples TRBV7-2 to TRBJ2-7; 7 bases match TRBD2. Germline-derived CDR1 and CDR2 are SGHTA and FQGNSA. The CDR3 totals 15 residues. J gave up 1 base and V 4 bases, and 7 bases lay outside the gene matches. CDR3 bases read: TGTGCCAGCAGCTCGCCGGGACTACAATCCTACGAG. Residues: CASSSPGLQSYE. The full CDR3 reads CASSSPGLQSYEQYF. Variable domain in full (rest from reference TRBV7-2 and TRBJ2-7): GAGVSQSPSNKVTEKGKDVELRCDPISGHTALYWYRQSLGQGLEFLIYFQGNSAPDKSGLPSDRFSAERTGGSVSTLTIQRTQQEDSAVYLCASSSPGLQSYEQYFGPGTRLTVT.

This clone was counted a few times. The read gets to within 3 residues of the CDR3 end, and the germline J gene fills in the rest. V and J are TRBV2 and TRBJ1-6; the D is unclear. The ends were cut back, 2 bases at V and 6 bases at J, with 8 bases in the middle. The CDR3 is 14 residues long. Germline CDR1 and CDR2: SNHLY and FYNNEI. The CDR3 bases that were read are TGTGCCAGCAGTGAATACGGGGTTAATTCACCC. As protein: CASSEYGVNSP. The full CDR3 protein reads CASSEYGVNSPLHF.

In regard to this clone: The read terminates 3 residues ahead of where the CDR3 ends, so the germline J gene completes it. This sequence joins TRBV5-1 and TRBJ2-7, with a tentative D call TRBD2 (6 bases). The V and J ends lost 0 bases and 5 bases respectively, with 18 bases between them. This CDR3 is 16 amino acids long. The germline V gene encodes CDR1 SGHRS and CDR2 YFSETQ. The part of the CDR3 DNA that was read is TGCGCCAGCAGCTTGGCCCCAGGCGGGGACCGGGACGAG. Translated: CASSLAPGGDRDE. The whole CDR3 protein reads CASSLAPGGDRDEQYF.

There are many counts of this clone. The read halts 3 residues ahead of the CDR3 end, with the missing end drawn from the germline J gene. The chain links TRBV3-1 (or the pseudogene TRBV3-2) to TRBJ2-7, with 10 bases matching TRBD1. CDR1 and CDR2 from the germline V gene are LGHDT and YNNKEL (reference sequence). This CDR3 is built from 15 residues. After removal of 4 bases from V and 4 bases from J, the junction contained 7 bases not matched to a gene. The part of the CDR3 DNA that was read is TGTGCCAGCAGCCCGGGACAGGGGCATATTTACGAG. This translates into CASSPGQGHIYE. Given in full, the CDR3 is CASSPGQGHIYEQYF.

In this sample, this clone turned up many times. The CDR3 sequence: CSANAGLGPEQFF. CDR3 DNA, as far as it was read: TGCAGTGCTAATGCAGGGTTGGGTCCTGAG. The V and J genes are TRBV20-1 and TRBJ2-1, with D possibly TRBD1 on 5 matching bases. The CDR3 goes on 3 residues after the read ends, and that part is filled in from the germline J gene. Germline CDR1 and CDR2: DFQATT and SNEGSKA (reference sequence). V gave up 4 bases and J gave up 9 bases, with 16 bases separating them. The CDR3 is 13 residues long.

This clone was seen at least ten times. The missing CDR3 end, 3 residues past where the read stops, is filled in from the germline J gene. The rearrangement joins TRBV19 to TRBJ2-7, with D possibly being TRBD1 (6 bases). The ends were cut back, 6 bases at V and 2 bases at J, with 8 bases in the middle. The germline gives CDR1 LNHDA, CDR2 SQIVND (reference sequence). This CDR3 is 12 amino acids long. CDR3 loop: CASSAGAYEQYF. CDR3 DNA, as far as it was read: TGTGCCAGTAGCGCAGGGGCCTACGAG.